Below, 28 T cell receptor beta chains from the same sample are listed, as sequenced in a study of blood T cell repertoires in COVID-19. The method was immunoSEQ multiplex PCR; TCRdb's version includes in-frame clones alone and lacks a portion of them. The sample holds a few hundred thousand clones, more than 70% seen once. Sample: PBMCs or T cells enriched from blood (not recorded which). The receptor source for this set is a woman aged 40 to 55 with acute COVID-19.

The chain links TRBV6-1 to TRBJ1-3, with TRBD1 matching 10 bases. The CDR3 spans 17 residues. The V gene end was trimmed by 1 base and the J gene end by 5 bases; junction bases not matched to a gene: 8. Germline CDR1 MNHNS, CDR2 SASEGT. The CDR3 sequence: CASSEGFLTGGRNTIYF. CDR3 nucleotide sequence: TGTGCCAGCAGTGAAGGATTTTTGACAGGGGGCAGAAACACCATATATTTT.

The chain joins TRBV19 to TRBJ2-2; weak D call: TRBD2 (5 bases). V was cut by 5 bases and J by 6 bases, with 10 bases left in between. This CDR3 has 13 amino acids. Germline-derived CDR1 and CDR2 are LNHDA and SQIVND (reference sequence). The CDR3 coding sequence is TGTGCCAGTAGTCCCTTGGGAGCCGGGGAGCTGTTTTTT. Residues: CASSPLGAGELFF.

This clone was counted a single time. The chain carries TRBV9 and TRBJ1-1; tentative D call: TRBD1 (5 bases). The germline V gene has CDR1 SGDLS and CDR2 YYNGEE. The CDR3 sequence is 15 residues long. The ends were cut back, 0 bases at V and 0 bases at J, with 9 bases in the middle. This CDR3 reads CASSVVSGLNTEAFF. The CDR3 region has the DNA TGTGCCAGCAGCGTAGTATCAGGGCTGAACACTGAAGCTTTCTTT.

The rearrangement uses TRBV5-4 and TRBJ1-2, with TRBD1 matching over 12 bases. The CDR3 contains 14 residues. Germline V gene lookup returns CDR1 SGHNT and CDR2 YYREEE (reference sequence). V lost 4 bases and J lost 6; bases outside the gene matches: 4. The CDR3 DNA sequence: TGTGCCAGCAGCCCGGGACAGGGGGCTAATGGCTACACCTTC. This gives the protein CASSPGQGANGYTF. The whole variable domain, filled in from reference TRBV5-4 and TRBJ1-2, reads ETGVTQSPTHLIKTRGQQVTLRCSSQSGHNTVSWYQQALGQGPQFIFQYYREEENGRGNFPPRFSGLQFPNYSSELNVNALELDDSALYLCASSPGQGANGYTFGSGTRLTVV.

V gene TRBV9 combines with J gene TRBJ2-7; 12 bases align to TRBD2. The CDR3 is 16 residues long. Germline trimming cut 3 bases from V and 0 bases from J; bases unmatched to any gene: 4. Germline V lookup: CDR1 SGDLS, CDR2 YYNGEE. The chain's CDR3 is CASSGASGGVSYEQYF. Here the CDR3 DNA reads TGTGCCAGCAGCGGGGCTAGCGGGGGGGTCTCCTACGAGCAGTACTTC.

This clone occurred once. The J gene is TRBJ2-7, the V gene TRBV11-1, with a possible D match to TRBD1 (5 bases). Trimming cost V 1 base and J 2 bases, with 9 bases left between them. The CDR3 has 14 amino acids. CDR1 and CDR2 (germline): SGHAT, FQDESV (reference sequence). The CDR3 protein is CASSLEAGTYEQYF. The CDR3 DNA sequence: TGTGCCAGCAGCTTAGAGGCAGGGACCTACGAGCAGTACTTC.

The table lists this clone with a count of one. The rearrangement uses TRBV5-1 and TRBJ2-1; 11 nucleotides match TRBD2. The CDR3 is 16 residues long. The germline CDR1 and CDR2 sequences are SGHRS and YFSETQ. The V segment lost 2 bases and the J segment 4 bases; nucleotides outside the gene matches: 5. CDR3 amino acids: CASSFTSGGDYNEQFF. DNA of the CDR3: TGCGCCAGCAGCTTCACTAGCGGGGGAGATTACAATGAGCAGTTCTTC.

This chain links TRBV7-3 with TRBJ1-1; a weak D match, TRBD1 (6 bases). Deletions cut 5 bases from V and 1 base from J, with 11 bases between. This CDR3 is 14 amino acids long. The germline CDR1 and CDR2 sequences are SGHTA and FQGTGA. The CDR3 is CASSPGRGNTEAFF. The CDR3 DNA follows: TGTGCCAGCAGCCCTGGCAGGGGGAACACTGAAGCTTTCTTT.

V usage is TRBV19 and J usage is TRBJ2-7, with 11 bases matching TRBD2. V lost 2 bases and J lost 1; bases outside the gene matches: 4. The CDR3 contains 16 residues. Per the germline V gene, CDR1 is LNHDA and CDR2 is SQIVND (reference sequence). The CDR3 here is CASSIRLAGGSYEQYF. The CDR3 nucleotides read TGTGCCAGTAGTATAAGGCTAGCGGGAGGTTCCTACGAGCAGTACTTC.

The chain combines TRBV7-2 with TRBJ2-7, with TRBD2 identical over 11 bases. J lost 4 bases, V lost 1 base, and 6 bases had no gene match. In germline, CDR1 is SGHTA, CDR2 FQGNSA. The CDR3 loop spans 16 amino acids. The CDR3 protein is CASSLGSGRAGYEQYF. The CDR3 bases are TGTGCCAGCAGCTTAGGTAGCGGGAGGGCCGGGTACGAGCAGTACTTC.

The chain is built from TRBV28 and TRBJ2-1, with D perhaps TRBD1 (5 bases). Germline V gene data show CDR1 as MDHEN and CDR2 as SYDVKM. This CDR3 contains 15 residues. V lost 3 bases, J lost 9 bases, and 18 bases lay in between. CDR3 loop: CASSFMSAGQAEQFF. CDR3 sequence (DNA): TGTGCCAGCAGTTTTATGTCCGCAGGGCAAGCTGAGCAGTTCTTC.

J is TRBJ1-2 and V is TRBV30; 7 bases match TRBD1. V shed 2 bases, J shed 3 bases, and the junction held 3 bases outside the gene matches. Germline values: CDR1 GTSNPN, CDR2 SVGIG (reference sequence). The CDR3 totals 13 residues. The CDR3 sequence is CAWSITGDYGYTF. In DNA form, the CDR3 reads TGTGCCTGGAGTATCACAGGGGACTATGGCTACACCTTC.

The chain carries TRBV7-8 and TRBJ2-5, with 7 positions matching TRBD1. J was trimmed by 5 bases and V by 2 bases; bases with no gene match: 11. Germline CDR1 reads SGHVS; CDR2 reads FQNEAQ. CDR3 length equals 16 residues. As DNA, the CDR3 is TGTGCCAGCAGCTTATCCACTACAGGGGCGCATGAGACCCAGTACTTC. It yields the protein CASSLSTTGAHETQYF.

The chain combines TRBV10-1 with TRBJ1-2, with TRBD1 matching 8 bases. V dropped 8 bases and J dropped 4; count of bases not matched to a gene: 24. Germline V lookup: CDR1 WNHNN, CDR2 SYGVQD (reference sequence). This CDR3 region has 19 residues. This chain's CDR3 is CASAHHSMDRAPSIYGYTF. The CDR3 DNA follows: TGCGCCAGCGCTCACCACTCGATGGACAGGGCACCCTCCATCTATGGCTACACCTTC.

In its sample, this clone was seen a few times. The V and J genes are TRBV10-3 and TRBJ1-4; D is perhaps TRBD1 (5 bases). Between the trimmed V and J ends, which lost 2 bases and 5 bases, there was a span of 9 bases. CDR1 ENHRY and CDR2 SYGVKD come from the germline V gene. The CDR3 spans 14 residues. The CDR3 reads CAISEGGDNEKLFF. The CDR3 nucleotides are TGTGCCATCAGTGAGGGGGGGGACAATGAAAAACTGTTTTTT.

This clone has more than one count but fewer than ten. The chain employs TRBV7-2 and TRBJ1-5; the D gene is possibly TRBD1 (5 bases). The V gene's germline CDR1 is SGHTA and CDR2 FQGNSA. The germline V and J ends were trimmed by 3 bases and 6 bases, with 18 bases remaining between them. The CDR3 totals 16 residues. CDR3 in amino acids: CASSFGAGRVGQPQHF. Written as DNA, the CDR3 is TGTGCCAGCAGCTTCGGTGCAGGGAGGGTAGGTCAGCCCCAGCATTTT.

V and J are TRBV27 and TRBJ2-1; 9 nucleotides agree with TRBD1. There are 13 residues in the CDR3. V lost 7 bases and J lost 9; bases outside the gene matches: 7. Germline V gene lookup returns CDR1 MNHEY and CDR2 SMNVEV (reference sequence). The CDR3: CASNLQGAGEQFF. In DNA form, the CDR3 reads TGTGCCAGCAACCTACAGGGGGCGGGTGAGCAGTTCTTC.

V usage is TRBV6-5 and J usage is TRBJ1-4; D gene unclear. V was cut by 10 bases and J by 4 bases, with 16 bases left in between. The CDR3 is 14 residues long. CDR1 MNHEY and CDR2 SVGAGI come from the germline V gene. This CDR3 reads CATREAQDNEKLFF. The CDR3 DNA reads TGTGCCACTCGGGAGGCGCAGGATAATGAAAAACTGTTTTTT.

The V and J genes are TRBV4-1 and TRBJ2-7; D is undetermined. CDR1 MGHRA and CDR2 YSYEKL come from the germline V gene. The V gene lost 0 bases and the J gene lost 9 bases, with 12 bases spanning the gap. The CDR3 spans 13 residues. The CDR3 DNA follows: TGCGCCAGCAGCCAAGATTTTAACCGCGGGCAGTACTTC. This encodes CASSQDFNRGQYF.

The V call is TRBV11-3, the J call TRBJ2-7, with D possibly TRBD1 on 5 matching bases. Germline V CDR1 and CDR2: SGHNT, YENEEA. CDR3 length: 13 residues. The V end lost 7 bases, the J end lost 3 bases, and 13 bases lay between the germline ends. The CDR3 loop reads CASNFRTGYEQYF. DNA of the CDR3: TGTGCCAGCAACTTTCGCACAGGCTACGAGCAGTACTTC.

The chain combines TRBV5-5 with TRBJ1-5, with TRBD1 as a possible D gene (6 bases). Germline V gene data show CDR1 as SGHKS and CDR2 as YYEKEE (reference sequence). V lost 3 bases to trimming and J lost 9 bases, with 19 bases between them. This CDR3 comprises 15 residues. The CDR3 sequence: CASSWGSTGVGPQHF. CDR3 DNA sequence: TGTGCCAGCAGCTGGGGATCGACAGGCGTTGGGCCCCAGCATTTT.

The gene calls are TRBV5-6 and TRBJ1-6, with 7 bases aligning to TRBD1. The CDR3 covers 15 residues. Looked up from germline, CDR1 is SGHDT and CDR2 is YYEEEE. After removal of 1 base from V and 5 bases from J, the junction contained 3 bases not matched to a gene. The CDR3 DNA is TGTGCCAGCAGCTTGATTACAGGGGATAATTCACCCCTCCACTTT. Translating gives CASSLITGDNSPLHF.

The chain couples TRBV14 to TRBJ1-1, with D perhaps TRBD1 (6 bases). Trimming left V 4 bases short and J 1 base short, with 16 bases between. The CDR3 runs 16 residues. Germline V lookup: CDR1 SGHDN, CDR2 FVKESK. CDR3 sequence (DNA): TGTGCCAGCAGCCTCCCTGCTCCCAGGGGGAACACTGAAGCTTTCTTT. Its protein is CASSLPAPRGNTEAFF.

Here the CDR3 DNA reads TGCAGCGTTGCAGCTGGACAGGGCGATAATTCACCCCTCCACTTT. Its translation: CSVAAGQGDNSPLHF. V gene TRBV29-1 combines with J gene TRBJ1-6; 8 bases are a match to TRBD1. With 4 bases clipped from V and 5 bases from J, the junction kept 7 bases outside the gene matches. Looked up from germline, CDR1 is SQVTM and CDR2 is ANQGSEA. CDR3 length equals 15 residues.

This clone was seen just once. The chain employs TRBV19 and TRBJ2-1, with D possibly being TRBD2 (6 bases). This CDR3 is built from 14 residues. Per germline, CDR1 LNHDA and CDR2 SQIVND (reference sequence). The ends were cut back, 10 bases at V and 0 bases at J, with 13 bases in the middle. The CDR3 coding sequence is TGTGCCACCCATTCCGGGGGCTCCTACAATGAGCAGTTCTTC. Encoded protein: CATHSGGSYNEQFF.

V gene TRBV5-1 combines with J gene TRBJ1-6; TRBD1 matches at 9 bases. The CDR3 contains 14 residues. Per germline, CDR1 SGHRS and CDR2 YFSETQ. V lost 4 bases, J lost 6 bases, and 2 bases stayed unmatched. This chain's CDR3 is CASSVTGGNSPLHF. The CDR3 DNA follows: TGCGCCAGCAGCGTGACAGGGGGTAATTCACCCCTCCACTTT.

The chain links TRBV4-1 to TRBJ1-1; TRBD1 might be the D (5 bases). V gave up 5 bases and J gave up 3 bases, with 16 bases separating them. The germline CDR1 and CDR2 sequences are MGHRA and YSYEKL. The CDR3 is 15 amino acids. For the CDR3, the DNA is TGCGCCAGCAGCTATCTGACAGACCCGGACACTGAAGCTTTCTTT. It translates to CASSYLTDPDTEAFF.

V is TRBV24-1 and J is TRBJ1-6; no clear D gene. This CDR3 has 13 residues. The germline CDR1 and CDR2 sequences are KGHDR and SFDVKD. V was cut by 6 bases and J by 6 bases, with 8 bases left in between. CDR3 in DNA: TGTGCCACCAGTCCCGGGGTTAATTCACCCCTCCACTTT. Protein: CATSPGVNSPLHF.